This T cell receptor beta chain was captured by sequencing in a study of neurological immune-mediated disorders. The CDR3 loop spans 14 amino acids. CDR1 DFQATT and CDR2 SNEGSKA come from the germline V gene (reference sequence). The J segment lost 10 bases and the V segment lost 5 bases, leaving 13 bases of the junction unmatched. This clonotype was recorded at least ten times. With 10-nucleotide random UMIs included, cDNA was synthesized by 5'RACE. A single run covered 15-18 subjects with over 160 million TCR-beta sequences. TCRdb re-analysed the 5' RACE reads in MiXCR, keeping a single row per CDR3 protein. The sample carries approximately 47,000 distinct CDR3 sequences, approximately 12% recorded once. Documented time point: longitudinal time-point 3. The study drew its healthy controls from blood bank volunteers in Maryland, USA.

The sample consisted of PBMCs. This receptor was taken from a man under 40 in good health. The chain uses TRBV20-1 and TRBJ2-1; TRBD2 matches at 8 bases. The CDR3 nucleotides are TGCAGTGCTCTTACTAGCGGCTCCGCTCGAGAGCAGTTCTTC. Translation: CSALTSGSAREQFF.